This T cell receptor beta chain came from a study of Ad26.COV2.S vaccination and SARS-CoV-2 variants (dated by TCRdb to the early 2020s). General notes on the study: Donors in the vaccine arm were drawn from COV1001, a phase I-IIa trial of Ad26.COV2.S in healthy adults that was multicentre, randomized, double-blind and placebo-controlled. Trial participants were randomized into five groups of five, in which low-dose or high-dose Ad26.COV2.S was given once or twice, or placebo was given on both occasions. Ad26.COV2.S was administered intramuscularly at a dose of 5x10^10 or 1x10^11 viral particles, either as one shot or as two shots given 56 days apart. The TCR-sequenced set comprised about 32 samples: about 19 Ad26.COV2.S vaccine recipients, 5 placebo recipients and 8 SARS-CoV-2 convalescent individuals. TCRbeta repertoire sequencing was used to assess the specificity and breadth of SARS-CoV-2-reactive T cell receptors after Ad26.COV2.S vaccination. Investigators remained blinded to trial group allocation during experiments and outcome assessment.

The germline V gene gives CDR1 as MDHEN and CDR2 as SYDVKM. Measured from the cysteine to the phenylalanine, the CDR3 is 16 residues long. Only the CDR3 part of the read is kept: 48 bases, read in frame from the first base. Trimming takes 3 bases off V and 3 bases off J; junction bases not matched to a gene: 5. The investigation overall reported the following: Vaccine and placebo recipients had similar non-spike TCR breadth, a finding consistent with the vaccine containing only spike. After vaccination, substantial breadth of spike-specific CD8+ and CD4+ T cell responses was reported. According to the authors, total T cell responses may have been underestimated by the TCR breadth and depth analyses. Higher spike-specific TCR breadth was observed in Ad26.COV2.S recipients than in placebo recipients (P = 0.0014). Comparing responses between vaccine doses or regimens was not something the study was powered to do.

The immunoSEQ Assay was the method used to sequence TCRbeta CDR3 regions. After extraction, genomic DNA underwent amplification by bias-controlled multiplex PCR, followed by high-throughput sequencing. From the authors' description of their analysis: To quantify the absolute abundance of each unique TCRbeta CDR3 region, sequences were collapsed and filtered. T cell fraction was estimated by normalizing TCRbeta template counts to usable DNA, which was measured by amplifying reference genes present in all nucleated cells. Repertoire TCRs were annotated as SARS-CoV-2-specific when V gene, CDR3 amino acid sequence and J gene were exactly matched to a known reactive TCR set. MIRA supplied the reference SARS-CoV-2 TCR set, which was filtered for enrichment in COVID-19-positive ImmuneCODE repertoires so that public or cross-reactive TCRs were removed. Based on the MIRA antigens, annotated TCRs were further analysed at the level of specific ORF or position within ORF. Depth was the summed frequency of annotated unique rearrangements, while breadth was defined as annotated unique rearrangements over total unique productive rearrangements. TCR breadth was compared between groups using two-sided Wilcoxon rank-sum tests. This is the immuneACCESS table as TCRdb keeps it, with only in-frame sequences that have V and J called. A part of the clones is gone; compared with another copy, unresolved V genes explain less than half, and the rest is unexplained. The V and J calls and clone size were taken over from that table, and D and trimming were inferred from the DNA. The sample data list around 400,000 clones, and about nine tenths of these were observed just once. Under 2% of the sample is held by the ten biggest clonotypes.

On this clone: Its antigen is not yet known. Base-call qualities are not available, and no considerably larger clone is one nucleotide away.

The label giving this sample's treatment or condition can be read as: roughly 20 received Ad26.COV2.S at low or high dose, single or two shots; about 5 received placebo; per-sample allocation not given. For vaccine and placebo recipients, the sequenced repertoires came from samples collected on day 63 after the first injection. Between 29 July and 7 August 2020, Cohort 1b enrolled around 25 adults aged 18-55 years at one site in Boston, USA. As a vaccine, Ad26.COV2.S was a replication-incompetent adenovirus type 26 vector that expressed a prefusion-stabilized SARS-CoV-2 spike protein derived from the original Wuhan strain.

The rearrangement combines TRBV28 with TRBJ1-6; TRBD1 lines up with 7 middle nucleotides. The sequences come from peripheral blood, collected in a trial of Ad26.COV2.S vaccine versus placebo. This receptor was obtained from a person aged 18-60 years who received the Ad26.COV2.S COVID-19 vaccine or a placebo. The DNA reads TGTGCCAGCAGTTTTCTGCGGGACAGCTATAATTCACCCCTCCACTTT. Its amino acids are CASSFLRDSYNSPLHF.